Presented here are 14 T cell receptor beta chains from one specimen sequenced in a study of T-cell memory formation after mild COVID-19. One entry per CDR3 protein results from TCRdb running MiXCR on the 5' RACE reads. The sample shows some 40,000 distinct CDR3 sequences, less than 8% of them seen only once. Input material: PBMCs or a T cell subset sorted from them (not recorded which). All receptors come from an adult who had mild COVID-19 (a few samples of this study predate the infection). Cell type and time point are not known.

This clonotype was detected many times. V and J are TRBV20-1 and TRBJ1-5; TRBD1 agrees at 8 bases. From germline, CDR1 is DFQATT and CDR2 SNEGSKA (reference sequence). There are 14 residues in the CDR3. The V and J ends lost 5 bases and 0 bases, in that order; junction bases with no gene match: 3. CDR3 sequence (DNA): TGCAGTGCTTCCCAGGGGGCTAGCAATCAGCCCCAGCATTTT. It translates to CSASQGASNQPQHF.

In this sample, this clonotype turned up a few times. The gene calls are TRBV19 and TRBJ2-7; D is possibly TRBD2 (5 bases). This CDR3 is built from 11 residues. The V gene's germline CDR1 is LNHDA and CDR2 SQIVND (reference sequence). Trimming took 7 bases from V and 3 from J, leaving 7 bases between them. CDR3 loop: CASNRGYEQYF. CDR3 sequence (DNA): TGTGCCAGTAATCGGGGCTACGAGCAGTACTTC.

The chain combines TRBV7-9 with TRBJ1-1; the D is unclear. There are 13 residues in the CDR3. The germline V gene has CDR1 SEHNR and CDR2 FQNEAQ (reference sequence). The V end lost 5 bases, the J end lost 1 base, and 8 bases lay between the germline ends. CDR3 in amino acids: CASSPDGNTEAFF. For the CDR3, the DNA is TGTGCCAGCAGCCCAGACGGGAACACTGAAGCTTTCTTT.

The table lists this clonotype with a few counts. The chain carries TRBV9 and TRBJ2-7, with 9 nucleotides matching TRBD2. The trim removed 8 bases at V and 0 bases at J, leaving 6 bases unmatched. This CDR3 comprises 14 residues. Germline assignment: CDR1 SGDLS and CDR2 YYNGEE. CDR3 DNA sequence: TGTGCCAGTGCCTTTAGCGGGAGCTCCTACGAGCAGTACTTC. Protein product: CASAFSGSSYEQYF.

This clonotype was seen a few times. The rearrangement uses TRBV11-2 and TRBJ2-1, with unresolved D. Trimming cost V 3 bases and J 2 bases, with 11 bases left between them. In germline, CDR1 is SGHAT, CDR2 FQNNGV. This CDR3 region has 15 residues. The CDR3: CASSFDSITYNEQFF. In nucleotides, the CDR3 is TGTGCCAGCAGCTTTGATTCGATAACCTACAATGAGCAGTTCTTC.

This clonotype was picked up a small number of times. This chain joins TRBV7-6 and TRBJ2-2; TRBD1 aligns across 10 bases. The CDR3 is made up of 15 amino acids. CDR1 and CDR2 (germline): SGHVS, FNYEAQ. J gave up 6 bases and V 3 bases, and 4 bases lay outside the gene matches. The CDR3 sequence is CASSLTGGSPGELFF. The CDR3 coding sequence is TGTGCCAGCAGCTTGACAGGGGGCAGTCCCGGGGAGCTGTTTTTT.

This clonotype was seen many times. The chain has TRBV7-2 and TRBJ2-7, with D maybe TRBD1 (5 bases). The CDR3 is made up of 13 amino acids. V lost 6 bases to trimming and J lost 0 bases, with 9 bases between them. Germline assignment: CDR1 SGHTA and CDR2 FQGNSA. The CDR3 spells CASRQGSSYEQYF. The CDR3 DNA follows: TGTGCCAGCAGGCAGGGTAGCTCCTACGAGCAGTACTTC. The full variable domain, completed using reference TRBV7-2 and TRBJ2-7, is GAGVSQSPSNKVTEKGKDVELRCDPISGHTALYWYRQSLGQGLEFLIYFQGNSAPDKSGLPSDRFSAERTGGSVSTLTIQRTQQEDSAVYLCASRQGSSYEQYFGPGTRLTVT.

J is TRBJ2-5 and V is TRBV9; TRBD2 matches 7 bases. Germline lookup yields CDR1 SGDLS and CDR2 YYNGEE. Trimming took 0 bases from V and 4 from J; bases not matched to a gene: 6. There are 15 residues in the CDR3. The CDR3: CASSVAGLHSETQYF. The CDR3 DNA reads TGTGCCAGCAGCGTAGCGGGACTACATTCAGAGACCCAGTACTTC.

This clonotype is medium-sized. The CDR3: CASSSSLGNYEQYF. CDR3 DNA sequence: TGCGCCAGCAGCTCGTCCCTGGGAAACTACGAGCAGTACTTC. The J gene is TRBJ2-7, the V gene TRBV5-1; D unclear. Germline loops: CDR1 SGHRS, CDR2 YFSETQ. The CDR3 covers 14 residues. The germline V and J ends were trimmed by 3 bases and 3 bases, with 13 bases remaining between them.

This clonotype was detected ten times or more. The rearrangement links TRBV7-2 to TRBJ2-2, with TRBD1 as a possible D gene (6 bases). From germline, CDR1 is SGHTA and CDR2 FQGNSA. The CDR3 is made up of 16 amino acids. Trimming cost V 5 bases and J 3 bases, with 16 bases left between them. For the CDR3, the DNA is TGTGCCAGCAGCACCCGGACAGTGACCTACACCGGGGAGCTGTTTTTT. Encoded protein: CASSTRTVTYTGELFF.

This clonotype was recorded a few times. The J gene is TRBJ1-2, the V gene TRBV5-1; 10 nucleotides match TRBD1. This CDR3 region has 16 residues. Germline V gene data show CDR1 as SGHRS and CDR2 as YFSETQ. The V and J ends lost 4 bases and 4 bases, in that order; junction bases with no gene match: 10. DNA of the CDR3: TGCGCCAGCAGCCTAGACAGGGGGCGAGCCTCCTATGGCTACACCTTC. Translated: CASSLDRGRASYGYTF.

This clonotype was recorded at least ten times. The genes are TRBV4-1 and TRBJ1-1; D is unresolved. V gave up 1 base and J gave up 0 bases, with 6 bases separating them. Germline V gene data show CDR1 as MGHRA and CDR2 as YSYEKL. This CDR3 is built from 14 residues. For the CDR3, the DNA is TGCGCCAGCAGCCAAGCTACAGTGAACACTGAAGCTTTCTTT. Its protein product is CASSQATVNTEAFF.

This clonotype was counted many times. CDR3 protein: CASIPKEVGTIYEQYF. CDR3 in DNA: TGTGCCAGCATCCCCAAAGAGGTAGGGACGATCTACGAGCAGTACTTC. V usage is TRBV7-9 and J usage is TRBJ2-7; D may be TRBD1 or TRBD2 (5 bases each). This CDR3 is 16 amino acids long. The germline V gene has CDR1 SEHNR and CDR2 FQNEAQ (reference sequence). V was clipped by 7 bases and J by 3 bases, with 22 bases between them. Filled out from reference TRBV7-9 and TRBJ2-7, the complete variable domain reads DTGVSQNPRHKITKRGQNVTFRCDPISEHNRLYWYRQTLGQGPEFLTYFQNEAQLEKSRLLSDRFSAERPKGSFSTLEIQRTEQGDSAMYLCASIPKEVGTIYEQYFGPGTRLTVT.

This clonotype was detected ten times or more. The chain combines TRBV20-1 with TRBJ2-7; 10 bases fit TRBD1. Germline trimming cut 6 bases from V and 3 bases from J; bases unmatched to any gene: 8. The CDR3 contains 14 residues. CDR1 is DFQATT, CDR2 SNEGSKA, per germline (reference sequence). The CDR3 DNA follows: TGCAGTGCCGGTCACGGGACAGGGGACTACGAGCAGTACTTC. Its protein is CSAGHGTGDYEQYF.